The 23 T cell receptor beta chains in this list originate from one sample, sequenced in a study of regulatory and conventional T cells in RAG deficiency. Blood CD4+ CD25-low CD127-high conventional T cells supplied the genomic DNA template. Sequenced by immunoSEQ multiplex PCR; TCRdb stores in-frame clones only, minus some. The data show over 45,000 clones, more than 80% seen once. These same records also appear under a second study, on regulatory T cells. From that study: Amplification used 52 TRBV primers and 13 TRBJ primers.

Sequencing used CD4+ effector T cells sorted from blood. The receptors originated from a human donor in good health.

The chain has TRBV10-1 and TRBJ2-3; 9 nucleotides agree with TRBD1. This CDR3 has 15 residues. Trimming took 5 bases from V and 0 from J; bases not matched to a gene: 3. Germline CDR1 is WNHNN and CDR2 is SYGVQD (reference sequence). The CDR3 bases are TGCGCCAGCAGTCCCGGGACAGGGAGCACAGATACGCAGTATTTT. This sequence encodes CASSPGTGSTDTQYF.

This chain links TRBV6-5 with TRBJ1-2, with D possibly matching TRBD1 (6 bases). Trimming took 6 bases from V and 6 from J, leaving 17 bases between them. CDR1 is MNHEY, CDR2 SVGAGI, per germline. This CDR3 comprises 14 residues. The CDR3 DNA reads TGTGCCAGCAGAAAAAGGACAGTAGGGGATGGCTACACCTTC. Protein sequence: CASRKRTVGDGYTF.

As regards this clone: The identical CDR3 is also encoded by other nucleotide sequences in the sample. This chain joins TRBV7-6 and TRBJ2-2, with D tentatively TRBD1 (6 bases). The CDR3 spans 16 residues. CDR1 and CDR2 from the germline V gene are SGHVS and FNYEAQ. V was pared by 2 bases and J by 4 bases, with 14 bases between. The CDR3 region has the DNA TGTGCCAGCAGCTTATCCGGTGGCAGGGGCACCGGGGAGCTGTTTTTT. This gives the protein CASSLSGGRGTGELFF.

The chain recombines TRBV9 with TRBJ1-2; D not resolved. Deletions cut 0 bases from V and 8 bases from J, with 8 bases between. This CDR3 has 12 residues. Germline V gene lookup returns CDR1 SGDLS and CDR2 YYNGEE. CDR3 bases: TGTGCCAGCAGCGTAGAGTTGGGAGGCTACACCTTC. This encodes CASSVELGGYTF.

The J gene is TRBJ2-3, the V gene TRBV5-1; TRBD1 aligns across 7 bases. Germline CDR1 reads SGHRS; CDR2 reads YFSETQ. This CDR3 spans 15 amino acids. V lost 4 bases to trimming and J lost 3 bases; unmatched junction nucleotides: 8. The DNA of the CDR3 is TGCGCCAGCAGCCGAGCCGACAGGGATACAGATACGCAGTATTTT. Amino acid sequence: CASSRADRDTDTQYF.

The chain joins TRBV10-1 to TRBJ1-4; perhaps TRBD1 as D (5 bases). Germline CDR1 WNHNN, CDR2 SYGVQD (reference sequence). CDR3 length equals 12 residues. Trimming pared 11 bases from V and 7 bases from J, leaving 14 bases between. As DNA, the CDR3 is TGCGCCGGTTTACAGAGGGGTGAAAAACTGTTTTTT. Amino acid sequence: CAGLQRGEKLFF.

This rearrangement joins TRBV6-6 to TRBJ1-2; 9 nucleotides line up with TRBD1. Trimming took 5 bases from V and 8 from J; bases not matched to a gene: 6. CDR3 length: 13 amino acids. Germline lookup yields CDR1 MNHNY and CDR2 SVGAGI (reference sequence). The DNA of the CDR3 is TGTGCCAGCAGTAACCCTACAGGGGGCGGCTACACCTTC. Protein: CASSNPTGGGYTF.

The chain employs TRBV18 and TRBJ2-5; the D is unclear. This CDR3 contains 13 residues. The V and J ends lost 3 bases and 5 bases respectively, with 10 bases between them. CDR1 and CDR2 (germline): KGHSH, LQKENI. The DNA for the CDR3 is TGTGCCAGCTCACCTTCCGAGAGGGAGACCCAGTACTTC. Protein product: CASSPSERETQYF.

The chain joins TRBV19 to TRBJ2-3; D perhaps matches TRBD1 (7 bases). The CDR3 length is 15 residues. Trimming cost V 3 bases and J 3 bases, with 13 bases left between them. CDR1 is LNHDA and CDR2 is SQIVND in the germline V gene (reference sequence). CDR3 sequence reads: CASSIRPGGTDTQYF. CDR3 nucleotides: TGTGCCAGTAGTATCCGGCCAGGGGGGACAGATACGCAGTATTTT. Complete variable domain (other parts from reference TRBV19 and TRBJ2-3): DGGITQSPKYLFRKEGQNVTLSCEQNLNHDAMYWYRQDPGQGLRLIYYSQIVNDFQKGDIAEGYSVSREKKESFPLTVTSAQKNPTAFYLCASSIRPGGTDTQYFGPGTRLTVL.

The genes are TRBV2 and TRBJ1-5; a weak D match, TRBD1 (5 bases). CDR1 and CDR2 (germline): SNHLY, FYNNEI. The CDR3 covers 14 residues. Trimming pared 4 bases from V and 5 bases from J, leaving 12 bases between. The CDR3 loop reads CASSARDLHQPQHF. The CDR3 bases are TGTGCCAGCAGTGCGAGGGACCTTCATCAGCCCCAGCATTTT.

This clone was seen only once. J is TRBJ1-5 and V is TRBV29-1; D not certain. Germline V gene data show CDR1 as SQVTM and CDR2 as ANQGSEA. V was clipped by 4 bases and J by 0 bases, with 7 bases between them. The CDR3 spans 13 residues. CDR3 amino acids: CSVAGNSNQPQHF. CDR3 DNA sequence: TGCAGCGTTGCTGGGAATAGCAATCAGCCCCAGCATTTT.

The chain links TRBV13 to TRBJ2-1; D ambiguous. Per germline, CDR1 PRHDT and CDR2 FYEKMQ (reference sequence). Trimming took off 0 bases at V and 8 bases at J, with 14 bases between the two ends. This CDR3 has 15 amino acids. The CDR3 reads CASSLGGGAWDEQFF. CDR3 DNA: TGTGCCAGCAGCTTAGGTGGCGGAGCCTGGGATGAGCAGTTCTTC.

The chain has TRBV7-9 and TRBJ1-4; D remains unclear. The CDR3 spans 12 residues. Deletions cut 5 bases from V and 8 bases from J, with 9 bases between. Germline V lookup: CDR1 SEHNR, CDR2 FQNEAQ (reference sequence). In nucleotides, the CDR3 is TGTGCCAGCAGCCCAGTGGGGGAAAAACTGTTTTTT. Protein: CASSPVGEKLFF. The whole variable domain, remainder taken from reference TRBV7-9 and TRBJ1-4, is DTGVSQNPRHKITKRGQNVTFRCDPISEHNRLYWYRQTLGQGPEFLTYFQNEAQLEKSRLLSDRFSAERPKGSFSTLEIQRTEQGDSAMYLCASSPVGEKLFFGSGTQLSVL.

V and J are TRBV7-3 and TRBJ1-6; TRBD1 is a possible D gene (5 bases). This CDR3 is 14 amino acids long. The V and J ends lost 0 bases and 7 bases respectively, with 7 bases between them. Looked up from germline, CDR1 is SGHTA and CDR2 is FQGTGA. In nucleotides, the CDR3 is TGTGCCAGCAGCTTAACGGGGGTGAATTCACCCCTCCACTTT. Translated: CASSLTGVNSPLHF.

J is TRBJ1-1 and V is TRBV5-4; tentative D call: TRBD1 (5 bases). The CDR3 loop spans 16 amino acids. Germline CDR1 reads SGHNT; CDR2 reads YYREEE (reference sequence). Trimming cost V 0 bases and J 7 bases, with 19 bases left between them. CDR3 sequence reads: CASSLVPPSTGGEAFF. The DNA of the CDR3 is TGTGCCAGCAGCTTGGTTCCCCCCTCGACGGGGGGTGAAGCTTTCTTT.

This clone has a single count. The CDR3 sequence: CASRNGGSNYGYTF. The CDR3 DNA sequence: TGTGCCAGCCGCAACGGGGGATCCAACTATGGCTACACCTTC. J is TRBJ1-2 and V is TRBV5-4; D may be TRBD1 (5 bases). From germline, CDR1 is SGHNT and CDR2 YYREEE (reference sequence). The CDR3 covers 14 residues. Trimming cost V 7 bases and J 2 bases, with 15 bases left between them.

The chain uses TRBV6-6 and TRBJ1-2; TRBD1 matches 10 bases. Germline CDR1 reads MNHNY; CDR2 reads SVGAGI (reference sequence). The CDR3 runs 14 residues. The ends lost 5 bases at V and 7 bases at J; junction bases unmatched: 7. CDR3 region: CASSGTGQGSGYTF. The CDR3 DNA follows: TGTGCCAGCAGTGGAACGGGACAGGGGAGTGGCTACACCTTC.

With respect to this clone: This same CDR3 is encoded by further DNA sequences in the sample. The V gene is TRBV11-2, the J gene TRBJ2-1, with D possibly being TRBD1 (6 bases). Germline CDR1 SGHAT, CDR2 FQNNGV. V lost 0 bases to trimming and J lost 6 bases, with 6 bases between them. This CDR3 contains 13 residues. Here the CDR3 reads CASSLDRGNEQFF. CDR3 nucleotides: TGTGCCAGCAGCTTAGACAGGGGCAATGAGCAGTTCTTC.

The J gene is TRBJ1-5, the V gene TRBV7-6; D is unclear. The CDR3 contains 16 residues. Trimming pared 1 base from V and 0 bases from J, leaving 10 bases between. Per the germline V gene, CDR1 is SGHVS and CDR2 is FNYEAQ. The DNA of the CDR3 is TGTGCCAGCAGCTTAGAGGCGGCACCTAGCAATCAGCCCCAGCATTTT. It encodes CASSLEAAPSNQPQHF.

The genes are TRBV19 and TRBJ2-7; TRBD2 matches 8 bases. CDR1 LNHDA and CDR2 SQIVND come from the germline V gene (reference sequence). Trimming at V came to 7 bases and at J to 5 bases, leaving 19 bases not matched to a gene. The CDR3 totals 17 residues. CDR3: CASTPRGGPGTTNEQYF. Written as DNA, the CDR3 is TGTGCCAGTACTCCACGGGGGGGTCCAGGGACTACAAACGAGCAGTACTTC.

Here the CDR3 DNA reads TGCGCCAGCTGCTACCCCCTGGGGGTCAATGAGCAGTTCTTC. Residues: CASCYPLGVNEQFF. The V and J genes are TRBV5-1 and TRBJ2-1; D tentatively reads TRBD1 or TRBD2 (5 bases each). Per germline, CDR1 SGHRS and CDR2 YFSETQ. This CDR3 is built from 14 residues. V lost 7 bases to trimming and J lost 6 bases, with 17 bases between them.

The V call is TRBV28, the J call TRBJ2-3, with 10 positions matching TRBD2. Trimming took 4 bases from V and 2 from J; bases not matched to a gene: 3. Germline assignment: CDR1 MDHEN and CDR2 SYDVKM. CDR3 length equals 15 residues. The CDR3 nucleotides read TGTGCCAGCAGTTATAGCGGGGGGTACACAGATACGCAGTATTTT. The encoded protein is CASSYSGGYTDTQYF.

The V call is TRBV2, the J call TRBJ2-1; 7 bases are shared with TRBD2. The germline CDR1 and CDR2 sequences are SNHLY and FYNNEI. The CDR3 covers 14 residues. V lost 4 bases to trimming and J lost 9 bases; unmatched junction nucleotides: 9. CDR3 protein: CASSAGGSSREQFF. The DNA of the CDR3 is TGTGCCAGCAGTGCGGGCGGGAGTTCTCGTGAGCAGTTCTTC.